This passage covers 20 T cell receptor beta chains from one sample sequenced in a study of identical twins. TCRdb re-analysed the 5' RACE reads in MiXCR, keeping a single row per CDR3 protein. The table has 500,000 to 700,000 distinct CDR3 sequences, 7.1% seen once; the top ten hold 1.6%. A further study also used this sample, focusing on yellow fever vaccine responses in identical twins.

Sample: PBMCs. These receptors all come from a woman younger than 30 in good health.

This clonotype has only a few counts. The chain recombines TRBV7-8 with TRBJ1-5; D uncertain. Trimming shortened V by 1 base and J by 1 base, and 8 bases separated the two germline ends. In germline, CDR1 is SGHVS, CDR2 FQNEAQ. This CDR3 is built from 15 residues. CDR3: CASSLEVVSNQPQHF. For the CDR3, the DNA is TGTGCCAGCAGCTTAGAGGTAGTGAGCAATCAGCCCCAGCATTTT.

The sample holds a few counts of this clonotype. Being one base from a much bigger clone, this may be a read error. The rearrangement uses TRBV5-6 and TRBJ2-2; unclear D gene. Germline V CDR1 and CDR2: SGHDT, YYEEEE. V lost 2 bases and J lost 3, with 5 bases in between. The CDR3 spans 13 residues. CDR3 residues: CASSLPDTGELFF. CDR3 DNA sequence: TGTGCCAGCAGCTTACCAGACACCGGGGAGCTGTTTTTT.

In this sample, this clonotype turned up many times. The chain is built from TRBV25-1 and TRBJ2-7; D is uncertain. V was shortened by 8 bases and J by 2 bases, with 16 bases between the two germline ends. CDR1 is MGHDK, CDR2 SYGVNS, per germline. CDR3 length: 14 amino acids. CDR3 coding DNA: TGTGCCAGCGCGACCTCTTTACGGACCTACGAGCAGTACTTC. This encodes CASATSLRTYEQYF.

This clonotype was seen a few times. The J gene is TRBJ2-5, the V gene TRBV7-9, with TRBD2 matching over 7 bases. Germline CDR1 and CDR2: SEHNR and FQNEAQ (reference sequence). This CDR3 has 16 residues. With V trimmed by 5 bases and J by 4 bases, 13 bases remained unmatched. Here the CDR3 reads CASSRERGGLRETQYF. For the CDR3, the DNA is TGTGCCAGCAGCCGTGAGCGGGGTGGGTTGCGAGAGACCCAGTACTTC.

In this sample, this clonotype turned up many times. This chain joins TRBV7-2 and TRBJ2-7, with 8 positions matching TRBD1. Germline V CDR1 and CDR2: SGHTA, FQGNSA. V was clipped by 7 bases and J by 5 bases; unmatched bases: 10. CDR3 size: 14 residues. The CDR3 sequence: CASTNRGKRNEQYF. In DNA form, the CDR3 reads TGTGCCAGCACAAACAGGGGGAAAAGGAACGAGCAGTACTTC.

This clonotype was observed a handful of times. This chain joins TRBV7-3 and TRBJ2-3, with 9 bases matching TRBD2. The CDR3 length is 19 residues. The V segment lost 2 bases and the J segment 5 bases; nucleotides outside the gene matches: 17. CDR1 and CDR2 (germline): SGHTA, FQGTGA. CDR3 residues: CASSLFFPGAAGGVDTQYF. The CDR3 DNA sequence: TGTGCCAGCAGCTTATTCTTTCCAGGCGCAGCGGGAGGTGTAGATACGCAGTATTTT.

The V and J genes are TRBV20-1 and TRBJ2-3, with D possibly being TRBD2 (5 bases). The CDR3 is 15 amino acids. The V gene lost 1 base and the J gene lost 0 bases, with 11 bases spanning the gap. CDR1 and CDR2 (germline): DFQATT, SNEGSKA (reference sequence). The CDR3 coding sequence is TGCAGTGCTAGAGGAGGGAGCGGAAGCACAGATACGCAGTATTTT. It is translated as CSARGGSGSTDTQYF.

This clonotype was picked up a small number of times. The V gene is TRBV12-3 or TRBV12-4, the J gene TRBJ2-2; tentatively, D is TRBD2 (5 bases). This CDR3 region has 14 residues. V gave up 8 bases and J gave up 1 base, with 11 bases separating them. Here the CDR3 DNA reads TGTGCCAGCCATCGCGGGCTGAACACCGGGGAGCTGTTTTTT. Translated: CASHRGLNTGELFF.

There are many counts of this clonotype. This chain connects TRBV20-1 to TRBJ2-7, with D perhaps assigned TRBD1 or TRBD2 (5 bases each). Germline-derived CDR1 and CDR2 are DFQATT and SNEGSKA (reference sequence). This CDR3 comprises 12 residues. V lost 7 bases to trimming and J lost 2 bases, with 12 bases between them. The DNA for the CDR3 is TGCAGTGGCATCGGGGCTACCTACGAGCAGTACTTC. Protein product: CSGIGATYEQYF.

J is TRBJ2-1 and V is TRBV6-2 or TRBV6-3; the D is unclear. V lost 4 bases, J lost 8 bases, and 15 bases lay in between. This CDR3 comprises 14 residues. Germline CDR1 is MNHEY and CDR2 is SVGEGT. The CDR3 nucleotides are TGTGCCAGCAGTTCATGGACCTACAGCCATGAGCAGTTCTTC. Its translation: CASSSWTYSHEQFF.

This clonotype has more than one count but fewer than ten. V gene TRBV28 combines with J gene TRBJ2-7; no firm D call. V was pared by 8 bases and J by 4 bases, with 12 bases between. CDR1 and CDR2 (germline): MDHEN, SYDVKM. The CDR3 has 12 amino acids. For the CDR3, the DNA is TGTGCCAGCGGGAATCGGGTTTACGAGCAGTACTTC. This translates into CASGNRVYEQYF.

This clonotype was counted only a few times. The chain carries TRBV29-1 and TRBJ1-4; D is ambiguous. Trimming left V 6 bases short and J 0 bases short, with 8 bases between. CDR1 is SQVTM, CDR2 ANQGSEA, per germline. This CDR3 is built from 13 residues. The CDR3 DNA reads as TGCAGCGTGGTGATTGCAACTAATGAAAAACTGTTTTTT. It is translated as CSVVIATNEKLFF. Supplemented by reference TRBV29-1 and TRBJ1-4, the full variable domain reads SAVISQKPSRDICQRGTSLTIQCQVDSQVTMMFWYRQQPGQSLTLIATANQGSEATYESGFVIDKFPISRPNLTFSTLTVSNMSPEDSSIYLCSVVIATNEKLFFGSGTQLSVL.

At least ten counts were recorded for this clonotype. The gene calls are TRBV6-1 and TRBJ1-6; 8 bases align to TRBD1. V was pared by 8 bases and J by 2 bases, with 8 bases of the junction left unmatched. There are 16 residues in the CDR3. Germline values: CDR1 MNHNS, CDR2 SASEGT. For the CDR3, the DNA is TGTGCCAGCCAGACAGGGGCTAACACCTATAATTCACCCCTCCACTTT. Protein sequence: CASQTGANTYNSPLHF.

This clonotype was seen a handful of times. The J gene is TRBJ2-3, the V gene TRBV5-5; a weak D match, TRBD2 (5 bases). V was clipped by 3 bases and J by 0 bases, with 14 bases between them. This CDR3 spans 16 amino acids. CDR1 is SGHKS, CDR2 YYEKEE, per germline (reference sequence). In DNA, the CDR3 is TGTGCCAGCAGCTATGGAGGCAGCGGAAGCACAGATACGCAGTATTTT. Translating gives CASSYGGSGSTDTQYF.

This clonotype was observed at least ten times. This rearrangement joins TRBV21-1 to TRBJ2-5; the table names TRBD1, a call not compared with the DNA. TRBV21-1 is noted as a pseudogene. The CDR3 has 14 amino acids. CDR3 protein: CASSPPRVGETQYF. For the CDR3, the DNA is TGTGCCAGCAGTCCACCCAGGGTCGGGGAGACCCAGTACTTC.

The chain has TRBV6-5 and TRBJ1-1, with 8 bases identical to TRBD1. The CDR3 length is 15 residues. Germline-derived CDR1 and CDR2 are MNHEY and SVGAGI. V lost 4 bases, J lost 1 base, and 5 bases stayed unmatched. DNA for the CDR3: TGTGCCAGCAGTTTTCGGACAGGGACGAACACTGAAGCTTTCTTT. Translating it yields CASSFRTGTNTEAFF.

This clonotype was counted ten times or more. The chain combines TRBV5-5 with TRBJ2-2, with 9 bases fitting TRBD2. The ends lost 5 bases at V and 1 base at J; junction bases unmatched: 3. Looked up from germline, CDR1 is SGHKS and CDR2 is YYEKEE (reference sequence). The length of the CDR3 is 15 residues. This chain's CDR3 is CASSPSGVNTGELFF. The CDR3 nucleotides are TGTGCCAGCAGTCCTAGCGGGGTGAACACCGGGGAGCTGTTTTTT.

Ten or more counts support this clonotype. This chain's CDR3 is CASSPTPRNNEQFF. DNA of the CDR3: TGTGCCAGCAGCCCAACCCCCAGGAACAATGAGCAGTTCTTC. V is TRBV28 and J is TRBJ2-1; D gene uncertain. The CDR3 length is 14 residues. Deletions cut 6 bases from V and 5 bases from J, with 14 bases between. The germline V gene has CDR1 MDHEN and CDR2 SYDVKM.

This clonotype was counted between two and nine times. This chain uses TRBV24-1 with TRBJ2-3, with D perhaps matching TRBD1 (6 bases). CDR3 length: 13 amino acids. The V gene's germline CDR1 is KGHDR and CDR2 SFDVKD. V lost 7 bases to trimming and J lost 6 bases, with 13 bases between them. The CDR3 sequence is CATRQGGEDTQYF. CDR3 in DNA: TGTGCCACCAGACAGGGCGGAGAGGATACGCAGTATTTT.

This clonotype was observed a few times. The CDR3 region has the DNA TGTGCCAGCAGCCCAGGCGAGGGCCCGGTCCTGAGGCGAGGCTACACCTTC. This translates into CASSPGEGPVLRRGYTF. The chain couples TRBV11-2 to TRBJ1-2; unclear D gene. Trimming removed 5 bases at V and 8 bases at J, with 27 bases between. This CDR3 is 17 amino acids long. CDR1 SGHAT and CDR2 FQNNGV come from the germline V gene.